Each of the 8 T cell receptor beta chains below was sequenced from the same sample in a study of T cells in localized non-small cell lung cancer. Some clones are missing from TCRdb's copy, which holds only in-frame ones; the method was immunoSEQ multiplex PCR. The table includes several thousand clones, 25% to 35% detected once. Sequenced material: lung tumor tissue, taken before any cancer treatment. All receptors derive from a man between 40 and 75 years old with stage I lung adenocarcinoma.

The chain carries TRBV23-1 and TRBJ2-3, with D unresolved. TRBV23-1 is known as an ORF, though its function is uncertain. The CDR3 runs 15 residues. Trimming pared 8 bases from V and 0 bases from J, leaving 15 bases between. The CDR3 loop reads CASYLSNPSTDTQYF. CDR3 coding DNA: TGCGCCAGCTACCTCAGCAACCCCAGCACAGATACGCAGTATTTT.

V usage is TRBV19 and J usage is TRBJ2-5; TRBD1 might be the D (6 bases). The V and J ends lost 1 base and 3 bases respectively, with 12 bases between them. The germline CDR1 and CDR2 sequences are LNHDA and SQIVND (reference sequence). CDR3 length equals 15 residues. CDR3 in amino acids: CASSIGQDLEETQYF. DNA for the CDR3: TGTGCCAGTAGTATAGGACAGGATTTGGAAGAGACCCAGTACTTC.

J is TRBJ1-2 and V is TRBV4-1, with D maybe TRBD1 (5 bases). The CDR3 loop spans 15 amino acids. V was clipped by 0 bases and J by 2 bases, with 10 bases between them. Germline V CDR1 and CDR2: MGHRA, YSYEKL. CDR3 amino acids: CASSQERGANYGYTF. Here the CDR3 DNA reads TGCGCCAGCAGCCAAGAAAGAGGGGCCAACTATGGCTACACCTTC.

This chain joins TRBV6-8 and TRBJ1-3; TRBD1 is a possible D gene (6 bases). The CDR3 has 17 amino acids. Germline V gives CDR1 MNHGY, CDR2 SAAAGT. V lost 4 bases to trimming and J lost 1 base, with 17 bases between them. The CDR3 nucleotides read TGTGCCAGCAGTTCTCGGACCACAGGGTCTTCTGGAAACACCATATATTTT. Protein sequence: CASSSRTTGSSGNTIYF.

In its sample, this clone was seen a few times. The chain uses TRBV9 and TRBJ1-2, with TRBD1 matching 11 bases. Germline V lookup: CDR1 SGDLS, CDR2 YYNGEE. This CDR3 region has 15 residues. V shed 3 bases and J 3 bases; nucleotides not matched to a gene: 4. CDR3 in DNA: TGTGCCAGCAGCGCGGACAGGGGGCGTTACTATGGCTACACCTTC. It translates to CASSADRGRYYGYTF.

The genes are TRBV5-1 and TRBJ2-7; D may be TRBD2 (5 bases). Germline V lookup: CDR1 SGHRS, CDR2 YFSETQ. Trimming stripped 3 bases from V and 1 base from J, with 14 bases between. The CDR3 runs to 15 residues. Here the CDR3 DNA reads TGCGCCAGCAGCTCGCTAACGGGAATTTCCTACGAGCAGTACTTC. Its protein product is CASSSLTGISYEQYF.

V is TRBV11-3 and J is TRBJ2-4; 9 nucleotides match TRBD1. The CDR3 covers 16 residues. After removal of 3 bases from V and 5 bases from J, the junction contained 8 bases not matched to a gene. CDR1 and CDR2 (germline): SGHNT, YENEEA. This chain's CDR3 is CASSFLIRTGENIQYF. DNA of the CDR3: TGTGCCAGCAGCTTTCTTATTCGGACAGGGGAAAACATTCAGTACTTC.

V gene TRBV4-2 combines with J gene TRBJ1-5, with D perhaps matching TRBD1 (5 bases). CDR1 and CDR2 (germline): LGHNA, YNFKEQ. The CDR3 is 17 residues long. V lost 2 bases to trimming and J lost 0 bases, with 14 bases between them. The CDR3 nucleotides are TGTGCCAGCAGCCAACAGGGAAGGGGACTTAGCAATCAGCCCCAGCATTTT. This encodes CASSQQGRGLSNQPQHF.